A selection of T cell receptor beta chains follows, all from one sample in a study of cytomegalovirus exposure and HLA in healthy donors. Assay: immunoSEQ multiplex PCR; the TCRdb copy retains only in-frame clones and omits some. The profile shows 150,000 to 180,000 clones, over 70% of them singletons. The sequencing sample was made of PBMCs. The source of these receptors is a man aged 30-40 years in good health and CMV-seropositive. Each CDR3 is given with its conserved first and last residue. A D gene is named only where the DNA matches it firmly. Some rows mark clone size as missing; the rest say once, few, many or name a class of expanded clone.

j_gene | v_gene | abundance | d_gene | CDR3nt | CDR3aa
TRBJ1-1 | TRBV13 | NA | NA | TGTGCCAGCAGCTTAGGACAGGGCGGAACTGAAGCTTTCTTT | CASSLGQGGTEAFF
TRBJ2-7 | TRBV28 | NA | NA | TGTGCCAGCAGCCAAAGGGACACCGCCTACGAGCAGTACTTC | CASSQRDTAYEQYF
TRBJ2-5 | TRBV25-1 | NA | NA | TGTGCCAGCAGCTCGGAGATAGGACTGGGGTACTTC | CASSSEIGLGYF
TRBJ2-1 | TRBV7-3 | NA | NA | TGTGCCAGCAGCTTAGACAGAAACAATGAGCAGTTCTTC | CASSLDRNNEQFF
TRBJ2-7 | TRBV4-2 | once | NA | TGTGCCAGCAGCCAAGAGGGCAGGGGTTTCGGGTACGAGCAGTACTTC | CASSQEGRGFGYEQYF
TRBJ2-1 | TRBV27 | NA | TRBD2 | TGTGCCAGCAGTTTGCAGCGGGAGTTTCTGAATGAGCAGTTCTTC | CASSLQREFLNEQFF
TRBJ1-3 | TRBV7-9 | NA | NA | TGTGCCAGCAGCTTAGTGGGGAGAAATGGAAACACCATATATTTT | CASSLVGRNGNTIYF
TRBJ1-1 | TRBV28 | NA | NA | TGTGCCAGCAGTTTAAACACCCGGAACACTGAAGCTTTCTTT | CASSLNTRNTEAFF
TRBJ2-1 | TRBV30 | NA | TRBD2 | TGTGCCTGGGAGCTGGGAGCGAATCTAGCGGGAGTACCCTACAATGAGCAGTTCTTC | CAWELGANLAGVPYNEQFF
TRBJ1-4 | TRBV12-5 | NA | TRBD1 | TGTGCTAGTGGTTTGGATCCCACGAGGGGACAGGGAAATGAAAAACTGTTTTTT | CASGLDPTRGQGNEKLFF
TRBJ2-3 | TRBV7-2 | NA | NA | TGTGCCAGCAGCTTAGTTGTAGACAGGTGGGATACGCAGTATTTT | CASSLVVDRWDTQYF
TRBJ2-5 | TRBV6-1 | NA | TRBD2 | TGTGCCAGCAGCGGAGCGGGAGTGCCCCAAGAGACCCAGTACTTC | CASSGAGVPQETQYF
TRBJ2-7 | TRBV13 | NA | NA | TGTGCCAGCAGCTTACGCCAGGGGTTCTACGAGCAGTACTTC | CASSLRQGFYEQYF
TRBJ2-7 | TRBV19 | NA | TRBD1 | TGTGCCACACAGAAACAGGGGGCTAACGAGCAGTACTTC | CATQKQGANEQYF
TRBJ2-1 | TRBV5-4 | NA | TRBD1 | TGTGCCAGCAGCCGGACGACAGGGAGCAATGAGCAGTTCTTC | CASSRTTGSNEQFF
TRBJ1-4 | TRBV28 | NA | NA | TGTGCCAGCAGTACCACAGGGTCCGCAACTAATGAAAAACTGTTTTTT | CASSTTGSATNEKLFF
TRBJ2-7 | TRBV2 | NA | TRBD1 | TGTGCCAGCAGTGGTCAGGGGGATGAGCAGTACTTC | CASSGQGDEQYF
TRBJ2-1 | TRBV29-1 | NA | TRBD1 | TGCAGCGTTGACCCTAGGACAGGGGAGCAGTTCTTC | CSVDPRTGEQFF
TRBJ2-1 | TRBV29-1 | NA | TRBD2 | TGCAGCGTTGATGGCGCTAGCGGGAGCGATGAGCAGTTCTTC | CSVDGASGSDEQFF
TRBJ2-7 | TRBV28 | NA | TRBD2 | TGTGCCAGCCTAGCGGGAGGTTACTACGAGCAGTACTTC | CASLAGGYYEQYF
TRBJ1-2 | TRBV29-1 | NA | NA | TGCAGCGTTGAAGAGACCGGGTTAGCTAACTATGGCTACACCTTC | CSVEETGLANYGYTF
TRBJ2-1 | TRBV15 | NA | TRBD2 | TGTGCCACCAGCAGAGTGACTAGCGGGAGGTTACACAATGAGCAGTTCTTC | CATSRVTSGRLHNEQFF
TRBJ2-1 | TRBV9 | few | TRBD1 | TGTGCCAGCAGCGTAGCGACAGGGGGCCACAATGAGCAGTTCTTC | CASSVATGGHNEQFF
TRBJ2-3 | TRBV27 | few | TRBD2 | TGTGCCTCCGGGACTAGCGTCACAGATACGCAGTATTTT | CASGTSVTDTQYF
TRBJ2-1 | TRBV9 | NA | NA | TGTGCCAGCAGCGCCTTTCCAGGGGTGGTGAATGAGCAGTTCTTC | CASSAFPGVVNEQFF
TRBJ1-2 | TRBV28 | NA | NA | TGTGCCAGCATGAGGGACACATGGGGCTATGGCTACACCTTC | CASMRDTWGYGYTF
TRBJ1-5 | TRBV19 | NA | TRBD1 | TGTGCCAGTTCCCGGGACAGGGGCCAGCCCCAGCATTTT | CASSRDRGQPQHF
TRBJ1-2 | TRBV11-2 | NA | NA | TGTGCCAGCAGCTTAGAGGGGGCGGACTATGGCTACACCTTC | CASSLEGADYGYTF
TRBJ2-3 | TRBV6-6 | NA | TRBD1 | TGTGCCAGCAGTTCGACCCCAGGGGGCGGAAATACGCAGTATTTT | CASSSTPGGGNTQYF
TRBJ1-1 | TRBV28 | NA | NA | TGTGCCAGCAGTCAACCCAGGGTTGGAAGAATGAACACTGAAGCTTTCTTT | CASSQPRVGRMNTEAFF
TRBJ1-2 | TRBV19 | NA | TRBD1 | TGTGCCAGTAGCTGGACAGGGGACAGCTATGGCTACACCTTC | CASSWTGDSYGYTF